These 28 T cell receptor beta chains originate from one sample sequenced in a study of blood T cell repertoires in COVID-19. TCRdb's copy holds only in-frame clones and misses some; the assay was immunoSEQ multiplex PCR. The sample contains about 220,000 clones, around 84% of which appear only once. Sequencing was performed on peripheral blood. The receptor source for this set is a man aged 25-40 years with active or convalescent COVID-19.

This clone showed up many times. This rearrangement joins TRBV10-3 to TRBJ1-3; 7 bases are shared with TRBD1. V lost 0 bases to trimming and J lost 4 bases; unmatched junction nucleotides: 0. The CDR3 consists of 14 residues. Per germline, CDR1 ENHRY and CDR2 SYGVKD. The CDR3 region is CAISESGGGNTIYF. The DNA for the CDR3 is TGTGCCATCAGTGAGTCAGGGGGCGGAAACACCATATATTTT.

The sample holds many counts of this clone. The chain carries TRBV28 and TRBJ1-2; a possible D gene is TRBD1 (6 bases). The CDR3 is 14 amino acids. The germline V gene has CDR1 MDHEN and CDR2 SYDVKM. V shed 3 bases and J shed 12 bases, with 20 bases lying between them. The CDR3 reads CASSFGVGGNSNTF. The CDR3 DNA reads TGTGCCAGCAGTTTTGGGGTAGGGGGAAACTCTAACACCTTC.

This rearrangement joins TRBV7-9 to TRBJ2-1; D is ambiguous. Trimming pared 5 bases from V and 3 bases from J, leaving 8 bases between. CDR1 and CDR2 from the germline V gene are SEHNR and FQNEAQ (reference sequence). The CDR3 loop spans 13 amino acids. The CDR3 sequence: CASSPRSYNEQFF. The CDR3 nucleotides read TGTGCCAGCAGCCCCCGCAGCTACAATGAGCAGTTCTTC. The full variable domain, completed using reference TRBV7-9 and TRBJ2-1, is DTGVSQNPRHKITKRGQNVTFRCDPISEHNRLYWYRQTLGQGPEFLTYFQNEAQLEKSRLLSDRFSAERPKGSFSTLEIQRTEQGDSAMYLCASSPRSYNEQFFGPGTRLTVL.

The chain links TRBV5-1 to TRBJ1-2; maybe TRBD1 (5 bases). In germline, CDR1 is SGHRS, CDR2 YFSETQ. The CDR3 has 14 amino acids. V dropped 0 bases and J dropped 6 bases, with 12 bases sitting between them. The CDR3 nucleotides read TGCGCCAGCAGCTTGGCGGGGGATCTAAATGGCTACACCTTC. It yields the protein CASSLAGDLNGYTF. The full variable domain, with the rest looked up from reference TRBV5-1 and TRBJ1-2, is KAGVTQTPRYLIKTRGQQVTLSCSPISGHRSVSWYQQTPGQGLQFLFEYFSETQRNKGNFPGRFSGRQFSNSRSEMNVSTLELGDSALYLCASSLAGDLNGYTFGSGTRLTVV.

J is TRBJ2-3 and V is TRBV29-1; 7 bases agree with TRBD2. Germline V gene lookup returns CDR1 SQVTM and CDR2 ANQGSEA. The CDR3 is 13 amino acids. The V segment lost 7 bases and the J segment 0 bases; nucleotides outside the gene matches: 4. The CDR3 DNA sequence: TGCAGCGCCCGGGGAGGGAGCACAGATACGCAGTATTTT. Translated: CSARGGSTDTQYF.

The CDR3 protein is CASRTGNYEQYF. The DNA for the CDR3 is TGTGCCAGCCGGACAGGTAACTACGAGCAGTACTTC. The J gene is TRBJ2-7, the V gene TRBV28; 7 bases fit TRBD1. Germline loops: CDR1 MDHEN, CDR2 SYDVKM. CDR3 length: 12 amino acids. V shed 8 bases and J 3 bases; nucleotides not matched to a gene: 4.

V gene TRBV27 combines with J gene TRBJ1-4; no clear D gene. CDR1 and CDR2 from the germline V gene are MNHEY and SMNVEV (reference sequence). The CDR3 runs 14 residues. The V end lost 5 bases, the J end lost 7 bases, and 14 bases lay between the germline ends. The CDR3 DNA sequence: TGTGCCAGCAGTCGAGGACTGGTGGGTGAAAAACTGTTTTTT. As protein: CASSRGLVGEKLFF.

V gene TRBV9 combines with J gene TRBJ1-3; a possible D gene is TRBD1 (6 bases). The CDR3 has 16 residues. The germline V gene has CDR1 SGDLS and CDR2 YYNGEE. Trimming left V 3 bases short and J 3 bases short, with 16 bases between. The chain's CDR3 is CASSENRERLGNTIYF. Here the CDR3 DNA reads TGTGCCAGCAGCGAAAACAGGGAAAGGCTTGGAAACACCATATATTTT.

The chain links TRBV3-1 (or the pseudogene TRBV3-2) to TRBJ2-1, with TRBD2 matching 13 bases. This CDR3 is built from 17 residues. CDR1 and CDR2 from the germline V gene are LGHDT and YNNKEL (reference sequence). Trimming at V came to 0 bases and at J to 8 bases, leaving 7 bases not matched to a gene. The CDR3 nucleotides read TGTGCCAGCAGCCAAGAGTGGGGACTAGCGGGAAACGATGAGCAGTTCTTC. Translation gives CASSQEWGLAGNDEQFF.

This chain uses TRBV27 with TRBJ2-4, with D uncertain. The CDR3 is 13 amino acids. Trimming cost V 2 bases and J 6 bases, with 8 bases left between them. Germline V gene data show CDR1 as MNHEY and CDR2 as SMNVEV (reference sequence). This CDR3 is CASSLKRINIQYF. CDR3 coding DNA: TGTGCCAGCAGTTTAAAGAGGATAAACATTCAGTACTTC.

The chain employs TRBV5-5 and TRBJ2-3, with 11 bases that match TRBD2. J lost 5 bases, V lost 4 bases, and 9 bases had no gene match. This CDR3 region has 16 residues. Germline V CDR1 and CDR2: SGHKS, YYEKEE (reference sequence). The chain's CDR3 is CASSGATGTSGDTQYF. The CDR3 DNA is TGTGCCAGCAGCGGGGCTACCGGGACTAGCGGAGATACGCAGTATTTT.

The chain employs TRBV15 and TRBJ2-7; possible D gene TRBD2, 6 bases. V dropped 6 bases and J dropped 4 bases, with 19 bases sitting between them. The CDR3 runs to 15 residues. Germline V gives CDR1 LNHNV, CDR2 YYDKDF (reference sequence). The CDR3 spells CATSLGRDLGYEQYF. The CDR3 nucleotides read TGTGCCACCAGTCTCGGTCGGGACTTAGGGTACGAGCAGTACTTC.

This chain uses TRBV20-1 with TRBJ2-5; D uncertain. The V gene lost 3 bases and the J gene lost 1 base, with 9 bases spanning the gap. Germline lookup yields CDR1 DFQATT and CDR2 SNEGSKA (reference sequence). This CDR3 has 13 amino acids. The CDR3 protein is CSASLLPQETQYF. The CDR3, as DNA: TGCAGTGCTAGTCTGCTACCCCAAGAGACCCAGTACTTC.

This chain connects TRBV18 to TRBJ1-2; TRBD1 matches 8 bases. V lost 4 bases to trimming and J lost 3 bases; unmatched junction nucleotides: 7. Germline CDR1 KGHSH, CDR2 LQKENI. CDR3 length: 15 residues. This chain's CDR3 is CASSLSDRAYYGYTF. DNA of the CDR3: TGTGCCAGCTCACTTTCGGACAGGGCGTACTATGGCTACACCTTC.

This clone has more than one count but fewer than ten. The chain recombines TRBV7-6 with TRBJ2-7; 7 bases align to TRBD1. CDR1 and CDR2 from the germline V gene are SGHVS and FNYEAQ. V shed 3 bases, J shed 2 bases, and the junction held 10 bases outside the gene matches. The CDR3 has 16 residues. The CDR3 region is CASSLGAQGLAYEQYF. The CDR3 DNA reads TGTGCCAGCAGCTTGGGGGCACAGGGGTTAGCCTACGAGCAGTACTTC.

This clone has only one observation. The gene calls are TRBV4-3 and TRBJ2-3, with unresolved D. Trimming removed 0 bases from V and 3 bases from J, with 7 bases in between. CDR3 length equals 14 residues. The germline CDR1 and CDR2 sequences are LGHNA and YSLEER. Here the CDR3 reads CASSQDFQTDTQYF. CDR3 in DNA: TGCGCCAGCAGCCAAGATTTCCAAACAGATACGCAGTATTTT.

This sequence joins TRBV3-1 (or the pseudogene TRBV3-2) and TRBJ2-1; 16 nucleotides align to TRBD2. Germline lookup yields CDR1 LGHDT and CDR2 YNNKEL (reference sequence). The V gene end was trimmed by 2 bases and the J gene end by 4 bases; junction bases not matched to a gene: 8. The CDR3 sequence is 19 residues long. CDR3 sequence (DNA): TGTGCCAGCAGCCAAAAGGGACTAGCGGGAGGGGGGTCTTACAATGAGCAGTTCTTC. This codes for CASSQKGLAGGGSYNEQFF.

The genes are TRBV6-2 or TRBV6-3 and TRBJ1-5; D call uncertain. Trimming cost V 6 bases and J 0 bases, with 9 bases left between them. This CDR3 region has 14 residues. CDR1 is MNHEY and CDR2 is SVGEGT in the germline V gene. The CDR3 sequence is CASSPAGSNQPQHF. CDR3 nucleotide sequence: TGTGCCAGCAGCCCGGCGGGTAGCAATCAGCCCCAGCATTTT.

This clone turned up a few times. V is TRBV7-3 and J is TRBJ2-1, with D possibly being TRBD1 (5 bases). This CDR3 is 15 amino acids long. With 8 bases removed from V and 1 base from J, the gap between germline ends came to 15 bases. Germline V CDR1 and CDR2: SGHTA, FQGTGA. The CDR3 region is CASALWTSSYNEQFF. The CDR3 region has the DNA TGTGCCAGCGCTCTTTGGACATCGTCCTACAATGAGCAGTTCTTC.

The chain links TRBV5-1 to TRBJ1-6; maybe TRBD1 (5 bases). Germline loops: CDR1 SGHRS, CDR2 YFSETQ. V was cut by 6 bases and J by 7 bases, with 11 bases left in between. The CDR3 is 13 amino acids. The chain's CDR3 is CASTRDSNSPLHF. The DNA for the CDR3 is TGCGCCAGCACCCGGGACTCCAATTCACCCCTCCACTTT.

This clone was recorded once. This rearrangement joins TRBV24-1 to TRBJ2-7; TRBD1 aligns across 8 bases. In germline, CDR1 is KGHDR, CDR2 SFDVKD. There are 16 residues in the CDR3. V lost 2 bases and J lost 0; bases outside the gene matches: 5. The CDR3 here is CATSDSGGVGSYEQYF. The CDR3 region has the DNA TGTGCCACCAGTGATTCAGGGGGCGTCGGCTCCTACGAGCAGTACTTC.

The rearrangement uses TRBV6-2 or TRBV6-3 and TRBJ2-3; 8 positions agree with TRBD2. Germline CDR1 MNHEY, CDR2 SVGEGT. V shed 5 bases, J shed 1 base, and the junction held 2 bases outside the gene matches. The CDR3 loop spans 14 amino acids. CDR3 bases: TGTGCCAGCAGTACACTAGCGGGCACAGATACGCAGTATTTT. Translating it yields CASSTLAGTDTQYF.

The chain combines TRBV6-6 with TRBJ1-5, with no clear D. Germline values: CDR1 MNHNY, CDR2 SVGAGI (reference sequence). This CDR3 comprises 13 residues. Trimming left V 6 bases short and J 5 bases short, with 11 bases between. CDR3 loop: CASSYVADQPQHF. The CDR3 DNA reads TGTGCCAGCAGCTACGTGGCGGATCAGCCCCAGCATTTT.

CDR3 sequence: CASSSGLDTEAFF. The CDR3 nucleotides read TGTGCCAGCTCATCGGGGTTGGATACTGAAGCTTTCTTT. The chain recombines TRBV18 with TRBJ1-1; D is unresolved. Germline V gene data show CDR1 as KGHSH and CDR2 as LQKENI. V was pared by 5 bases and J by 5 bases, with 12 bases between. CDR3 length equals 13 residues. The full variable domain, completed using reference TRBV18 and TRBJ1-1, is NAGVMQNPRHLVRRRGQEARLRCSPMKGHSHVYWYRQLPEEGLKFMVYLQKENIIDESGMPKERFSAEFPKEGPSILRIQQVVRGDSAAYFCASSSGLDTEAFFGQGTRLTVV.

The J gene is TRBJ2-1, the V gene TRBV9; 11 positions agree with TRBD2. The CDR3 runs to 17 residues. V trimming: 4 bases; J trimming: 1 base; junction bases outside the gene matches: 7. CDR1 and CDR2 (germline): SGDLS, YYNGEE. CDR3 in DNA: TGTGCCAGCAGCCCAATAATAGCGGGAGGGTCCTACAATGAGCAGTTCTTC. Residues: CASSPIIAGGSYNEQFF.

The rearrangement joins TRBV9 to TRBJ1-3, with 8 bases fitting TRBD1. The V gene's germline CDR1 is SGDLS and CDR2 YYNGEE. The V gene end was trimmed by 4 bases and the J gene end by 4 bases; junction bases not matched to a gene: 7. The CDR3 has 15 residues. The CDR3 bases are TGTGCCAGCAGCTTCGCAGGGGGCCCAGGAAACACCATATATTTT. Translating it yields CASSFAGGPGNTIYF.

V gene TRBV7-2 combines with J gene TRBJ2-1, with 10 bases matching TRBD1. After removal of 1 base from V and 7 bases from J, the junction contained 1 base not matched to a gene. Germline CDR1 is SGHTA and CDR2 is FQGNSA. The CDR3 extends over 14 amino acids. This CDR3 reads CASSLGTGGNEQFF. In DNA, the CDR3 is TGTGCCAGCAGCTTAGGGACAGGGGGGAATGAGCAGTTCTTC.

V and J are TRBV11-2 and TRBJ1-5, with D possibly TRBD1 on 5 matching bases. This CDR3 is built from 14 residues. Trimming took 2 bases from V and 7 from J, leaving 12 bases between them. The germline CDR1 and CDR2 sequences are SGHAT and FQNNGV. CDR3 sequence: CASSLLGRGQPQHF. CDR3 coding DNA: TGTGCCAGCAGCTTACTGGGGCGCGGCCAGCCCCAGCATTTT.